This TCR beta chain was recorded in a study of control samples from healthy donors and cancer patients. Repertoires were generated with immunoSEQ multiplex PCR, while TCRdb's copy carries only in-frame clones and drops some. The data contain 170,000 or so clones, roughly 92% of them singletons. This clone showed up just once. The CDR3 length is 14 residues. CDR1 is MDHEN, CDR2 SYDVKM, per germline. V was shortened by 5 bases and J by 14 bases, with 22 bases between the two germline ends. The origin of this receptor is a man younger than 40 in good health. The chain uses TRBV28 and TRBJ1-5, with D maybe TRBD1 (6 bases). What was sequenced was blood. The CDR3 sequence: CASSIKATGHRKHF. CDR3 bases: TGTGCCAGCAGTATTAAGGCTACGGGACATCGCAAGCATTTT.